The 28 T cell receptor beta chains below all came from one sample that was sequenced in a study of stem cell transplantation in POMP-related autoinflammatory disease. Sequenced by immunoSEQ multiplex PCR; TCRdb stores in-frame clones only, minus some. The data contain some 65,000 clones, roughly 88% of them seen just once; the ten biggest clones take up about 0.71%. Source: CD4+ T cells from PBMCs, taken after stem cell transplantation. Every receptor here comes from a human patient with POMP-related autoinflammation and immune dysregulation (PRAID). Some T cells may be transferred from the graft donor.

V gene TRBV12-3 or TRBV12-4 combines with J gene TRBJ1-2; D call uncertain. The CDR3 runs 12 residues. Trimming removed 7 bases from V and 8 bases from J, with 14 bases in between. The DNA for the CDR3 is TGTGCCAGCACCCTAGATAGGTTCGGCTACACCTTC. Protein: CASTLDRFGYTF.

This chain uses TRBV24-1 with TRBJ2-1, with D unresolved. Germline-derived CDR1 and CDR2 are KGHDR and SFDVKD. The CDR3 has 13 residues. The V end was cut by 5 bases, the J end by 5 bases, with 9 bases between. CDR3 bases: TGTGCCACCAGTGGTCCGGGCAACAATGAGCAGTTCTTC. This codes for CATSGPGNNEQFF.

This CDR3 is CASSARGFRAEAFF. In nucleotides, the CDR3 is TGTGCCAGCAGTGCCAGAGGGTTCAGGGCTGAAGCTTTCTTT. V and J are TRBV25-1 and TRBJ1-1; maybe TRBD1 (5 bases). The CDR3 covers 14 residues. V lost 4 bases and J lost 6, with 15 bases in between. Germline V gene lookup returns CDR1 MGHDK and CDR2 SYGVNS.

The CDR3 sequence: CASRGEGGNRATEAFF. CDR3 DNA sequence: TGTGCCAGCAGGGGCGAGGGGGGAAATAGGGCCACTGAAGCTTTCTTT. The V gene is TRBV5-6, the J gene TRBJ1-1, with D possibly TRBD1 on 6 matching bases. The V and J ends lost 5 bases and 4 bases respectively, with 21 bases between them. Per the germline V gene, CDR1 is SGHDT and CDR2 is YYEEEE. This CDR3 spans 16 amino acids.

V usage is TRBV4-1 and J usage is TRBJ2-1; tentative D call: TRBD2 (6 bases). Per germline, CDR1 MGHRA and CDR2 YSYEKL. The CDR3 covers 16 residues. With 0 bases removed from V and 8 bases from J, the gap between germline ends came to 17 bases. The chain's CDR3 is CASSQDIVGGVDEQFF. CDR3 coding DNA: TGCGCCAGCAGCCAAGATATCGTGGGAGGAGTCGATGAGCAGTTCTTC.

This rearrangement joins TRBV4-1 to TRBJ2-1; TRBD2 might be the D (7 bases). The CDR3 consists of 19 residues. Germline CDR1 and CDR2: MGHRA and YSYEKL. The V gene lost 0 bases and the J gene lost 5 bases, with 23 bases spanning the gap. CDR3: CASSQDRGFRGGGDNEQFF. CDR3 in DNA: TGCGCCAGCAGCCAAGATCGCGGCTTTAGGGGGGGCGGAGACAATGAGCAGTTCTTC.

This chain links TRBV7-3 with TRBJ2-3; tentatively, D is TRBD1 or TRBD2 (5 bases each). This CDR3 contains 14 residues. Germline CDR1 reads SGHTA; CDR2 reads FQGTGA. V lost 5 bases and J 9 bases, leaving 18 bases between the germline ends. CDR3 residues: CASSAGTQTLTQYF. CDR3 in DNA: TGTGCCAGCAGCGCCGGGACCCAGACTTTGACGCAGTATTTT. The entire variable domain, with the rest obtained from reference TRBV7-3 and TRBJ2-3, is as follows: GAGVSQTPSNKVTEKGKYVELRCDPISGHTALYWYRQSLGQGPEFLIYFQGTGAADDSGLPNDRFFAVRPEGSVSTLKIQRTERGDSAVYLCASSAGTQTLTQYFGPGTRLTVL.

The chain links TRBV27 to TRBJ2-3, with TRBD2 identical over 10 bases. The CDR3 has 18 amino acids. Germline-derived CDR1 and CDR2 are MNHEY and SMNVEV (reference sequence). With 2 bases clipped from V and 0 bases from J, the junction kept 8 bases outside the gene matches. The CDR3 sequence: CASSLGRTSGYSTDTQYF. CDR3 DNA sequence: TGTGCCAGCAGTTTAGGGCGGACTAGCGGCTATAGCACAGATACGCAGTATTTT.

This clone was observed once. The chain recombines TRBV9 with TRBJ2-1; D is unclear. The CDR3 length is 13 residues. The V gene lost 2 bases and the J gene lost 2 bases, with 5 bases spanning the gap. Germline CDR1 SGDLS, CDR2 YYNGEE. Here the CDR3 reads CASSVEPYNEQFF. The CDR3 coding sequence is TGTGCCAGCAGCGTTGAGCCCTACAATGAGCAGTTCTTC.

The chain links TRBV18 to TRBJ1-1; D gene uncertain. The CDR3 spans 17 residues. V was pared by 4 bases and J by 5 bases, with 23 bases between. Germline loops: CDR1 KGHSH, CDR2 LQKENI. CDR3 coding DNA: TGTGCCAGCTCACGTCTAAAACAGAGCCCCTTTTTTACTGAAGCTTTCTTT. This gives the protein CASSRLKQSPFFTEAFF.

The sample holds one count of this clone. The gene calls are TRBV7-9 and TRBJ1-4, with D maybe TRBD1 (5 bases). This CDR3 region has 14 residues. V was cut by 1 base and J by 7 bases, with 10 bases left in between. The V gene's germline CDR1 is SEHNR and CDR2 FQNEAQ (reference sequence). Written as DNA, the CDR3 is TGTGCCAGCAGCTTAGGCCAGGGTAGTGAAAAACTGTTTTTT. This encodes CASSLGQGSEKLFF.

CDR3 region: CASSISHTSGANVLTF. The DNA of the CDR3 is TGTGCCAGTAGTATATCCCACACCTCTGGGGCCAACGTCCTGACTTTC. This rearrangement joins TRBV19 to TRBJ2-6; D gene unclear. Germline loops: CDR1 LNHDA, CDR2 SQIVND (reference sequence). V was pared by 2 bases and J by 0 bases, with 8 bases between. This CDR3 is built from 16 residues.

This chain connects TRBV6-5 to TRBJ2-3, with D uncertain. Germline assignment: CDR1 MNHEY and CDR2 SVGAGI. CDR3 length: 13 amino acids. V was cut by 7 bases and J by 3 bases, with 11 bases left in between. CDR3 bases: TGTGCCAGCACTCTGGTGTCGACAGATACGCAGTATTTT. Translation gives CASTLVSTDTQYF.

The V call is TRBV5-1, the J call TRBJ1-1; D may be TRBD1 (6 bases). From germline, CDR1 is SGHRS and CDR2 YFSETQ. The CDR3 has 15 residues. V lost 4 bases, J lost 1 base, and 14 bases lay in between. CDR3 region: CASSPGRGTNTEAFF. CDR3 in DNA: TGCGCCAGCAGCCCCGGTAGGGGGACGAACACTGAAGCTTTCTTT.

V is TRBV30 and J is TRBJ2-5; a weak D match, TRBD2 (6 bases). Germline V gene sequence: CDR1 GTSNPN, CDR2 SVGIG (reference sequence). The ends were cut back, 1 base at V and 0 bases at J, with 9 bases in the middle. The CDR3 runs 14 residues. The CDR3 here is CAWSGTSNQETQYF. The CDR3 DNA reads as TGTGCCTGGAGTGGCACTAGCAACCAAGAGACCCAGTACTTC.

The chain uses TRBV6-5 and TRBJ2-1; weak D call: TRBD1 (6 bases). V was pared by 7 bases and J by 10 bases, with 23 bases between. Per germline, CDR1 MNHEY and CDR2 SVGAGI. The CDR3 spans 15 residues. Here the CDR3 DNA reads TGTGCCAGCACCTATTTGACAGGTCAGCAACGGGAGCAGTTCTTC. It yields the protein CASTYLTGQQREQFF.

The count of this clone is one. J is TRBJ1-1 and V is TRBV28; TRBD1 is a possible D gene (6 bases). The CDR3 runs to 13 residues. Germline assignment: CDR1 MDHEN and CDR2 SYDVKM. V lost 4 bases, J lost 6 bases, and 12 bases lay in between. The DNA of the CDR3 is TGTGCCAGCAGTTCAGGGGACCTCTCTGAAGCTTTCTTT. Encoded protein: CASSSGDLSEAFF.

CDR3 sequence reads: CASSSGTGTWDSPLHF. As DNA, the CDR3 is TGCGCCAGCAGTTCCGGGACAGGGACGTGGGATTCACCCCTCCACTTT. This chain connects TRBV5-1 to TRBJ1-6; 9 bases agree with TRBD1. CDR3 size: 16 residues. V trimming: 5 bases; J trimming: 8 bases; junction bases outside the gene matches: 11. CDR1 is SGHRS and CDR2 is YFSETQ in the germline V gene.

This clone has just one count. The chain employs TRBV5-1 and TRBJ1-4; 10 positions match TRBD1. The CDR3 has 16 residues. Trimming at V came to 0 bases and at J to 8 bases, leaving 7 bases not matched to a gene. CDR1 and CDR2 from the germline V gene are SGHRS and YFSETQ. This CDR3 is CASSLVPTGGREKLFF. The CDR3 DNA reads as TGCGCCAGCAGCTTGGTACCGACAGGGGGCAGGGAAAAACTGTTTTTT.

The gene calls are TRBV11-2 and TRBJ2-7, with D possibly matching TRBD2 (6 bases). V dropped 0 bases and J dropped 2 bases, with 8 bases sitting between them. The CDR3 totals 14 residues. Germline V lookup: CDR1 SGHAT, CDR2 FQNNGV. CDR3 DNA sequence: TGTGCCAGCAGCTTAGACTGGGGGGCCTACGAGCAGTACGTC. It is translated as CASSLDWGAYEQYV.

V is TRBV19 and J is TRBJ1-2, with D perhaps matching TRBD1 (5 bases). The V gene's germline CDR1 is LNHDA and CDR2 SQIVND (reference sequence). CDR3 length equals 15 residues. The germline V and J ends were trimmed by 4 bases and 4 bases, with 16 bases remaining between them. CDR3 nucleotides: TGTGCCAGTAGTACCAGACAGAGACGGGGCTATGGCTACACCTTC. Residues: CASSTRQRRGYGYTF.

This clone was observed a single time. V usage is TRBV7-9 and J usage is TRBJ2-1; 10 bases line up with TRBD1. The V and J ends lost 0 bases and 5 bases, in that order; junction bases with no gene match: 7. This CDR3 spans 17 amino acids. Germline V gene lookup returns CDR1 SEHNR and CDR2 FQNEAQ (reference sequence). CDR3 DNA sequence: TGTGCCAGCAGCTTAGCGATCCGACAGGGGGCGCACAATGAGCAGTTCTTC. Translated: CASSLAIRQGAHNEQFF.

This clone was seen a single time. The V and J genes are TRBV10-3 and TRBJ2-7, with D tentatively TRBD1 (5 bases). Trimming left V 5 bases short and J 5 bases short, with 16 bases between. The CDR3 has 14 amino acids. CDR1 and CDR2 from the germline V gene are ENHRY and SYGVKD. The CDR3 spells CAISLKGHLDEQYV. The CDR3 DNA reads TGTGCCATCAGTCTTAAAGGACATTTGGACGAGCAGTACGTC.

The chain couples TRBV2 to TRBJ1-5; unclear D gene. Between the trimmed V and J ends, which lost 4 bases and 4 bases, there was a span of 8 bases. Germline loops: CDR1 SNHLY, CDR2 FYNNEI. The CDR3 totals 13 residues. This chain's CDR3 is CASSGKGNQPQHF. For the CDR3, the DNA is TGTGCCAGCAGTGGTAAAGGGAATCAGCCCCAGCATTTT.

For this clone: This same CDR3 is encoded by further DNA sequences in the sample. This sequence joins TRBV5-1 and TRBJ2-7; D is possibly TRBD1 (5 bases). The CDR3 runs 14 residues. Trimming took off 1 base at V and 0 bases at J, with 8 bases between the two ends. Per the germline V gene, CDR1 is SGHRS and CDR2 is YFSETQ. CDR3 sequence reads: CASSLSGSSYEQYF. CDR3 DNA sequence: TGCGCCAGCAGCTTGTCAGGGTCCTCCTACGAGCAGTACTTC. Full variable domain (remainder filled in from reference TRBV5-1 and TRBJ2-7): KAGVTQTPRYLIKTRGQQVTLSCSPISGHRSVSWYQQTPGQGLQFLFEYFSETQRNKGNFPGRFSGRQFSNSRSEMNVSTLELGDSALYLCASSLSGSSYEQYFGPGTRLTVT.

This clone was seen just once. The rearrangement joins TRBV7-9 to TRBJ1-1; 7 bases match TRBD1. V was clipped by 0 bases and J by 1 base; unmatched bases: 5. Germline V gene lookup returns CDR1 SEHNR and CDR2 FQNEAQ (reference sequence). This CDR3 is 16 amino acids long. CDR3 sequence reads: CASSLASGTANTEAFF. The DNA of the CDR3 is TGTGCCAGCAGCTTAGCCTCCGGGACAGCGAACACTGAAGCTTTCTTT.

The V gene is TRBV18, the J gene TRBJ2-1, with no clear D. The V gene's germline CDR1 is KGHSH and CDR2 LQKENI. V gave up 2 bases and J gave up 7 bases, with 18 bases separating them. CDR3 length equals 16 residues. The CDR3 DNA sequence: TGTGCCAGCTCACCAAGGTCTGGGTCCTATAGGAATGAGCAGTTCTTC. Amino acids: CASSPRSGSYRNEQFF.

This clone was seen only once. This chain joins TRBV28 and TRBJ2-7; no clear D gene. The V end was cut by 0 bases, the J end by 3 bases, with 6 bases between. This CDR3 region has 13 residues. In germline, CDR1 is MDHEN, CDR2 SYDVKM. DNA of the CDR3: TGTGCCAGCAGTTTATGGTCCGGCTACGAGCAGTACTTC. This codes for CASSLWSGYEQYF.